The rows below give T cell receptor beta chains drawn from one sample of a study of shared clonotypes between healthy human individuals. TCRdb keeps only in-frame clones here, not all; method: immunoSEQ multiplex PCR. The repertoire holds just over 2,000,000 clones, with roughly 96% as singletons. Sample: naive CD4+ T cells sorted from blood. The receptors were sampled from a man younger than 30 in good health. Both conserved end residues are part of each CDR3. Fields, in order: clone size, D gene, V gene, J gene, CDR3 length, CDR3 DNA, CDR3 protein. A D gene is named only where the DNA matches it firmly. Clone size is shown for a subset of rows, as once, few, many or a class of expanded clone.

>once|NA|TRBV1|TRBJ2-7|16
TGCACCAGCAGCCAAGATATCGGGGCAGGGGGCTACGAGCAGTACTTC
CTSSQDIGAGGYEQYF
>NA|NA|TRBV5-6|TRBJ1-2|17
TGTGCCAGCAGCCCCGGGACAACAATTCTATCTAACTATGGCTACACCTTC
CASSPGTTILSNYGYTF
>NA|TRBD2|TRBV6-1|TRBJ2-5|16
TGTGCCAGCAGTGAAGCTAGAGCGGGGCTCCAAGAGACCCAGTACTTC
CASSEARAGLQETQYF
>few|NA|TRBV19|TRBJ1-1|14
TGTGCCAGTAGTACGGGTCCCGGGAACACTGAAGCTTTCTTT
CASSTGPGNTEAFF
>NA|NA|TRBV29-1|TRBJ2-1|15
TGCAGCCTCCACTCATCGGGCGGGACCCACAATGAGCAGTTCTTC
CSLHSSGGTHNEQFF
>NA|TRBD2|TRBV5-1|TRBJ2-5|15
TGCGCCAGCAGCGATACCGGGACTAGATTAGAGACCCAGTACTTC
CASSDTGTRLETQYF
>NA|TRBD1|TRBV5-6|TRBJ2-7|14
TGTGCCAGCAGCTGGGGACAGCCGACCTACGAGCAGTACTTC
CASSWGQPTYEQYF
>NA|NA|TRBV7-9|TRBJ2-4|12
TGTGCCATTTCAAGGGAGGAAAACATTCAGTACTTC
CAISREENIQYF
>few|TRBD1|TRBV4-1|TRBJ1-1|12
TGCGCCAGCAGCGGACAGGCCACTGAAGCTTTCTTT
CASSGQATEAFF
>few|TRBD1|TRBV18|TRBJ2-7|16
TGTGCCAGCTCACCTTTGACAGGGGGATTGGGCTACGAGCAGTACTTC
CASSPLTGGLGYEQYF
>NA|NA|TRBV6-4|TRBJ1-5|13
TGTGCCAGCAGTCCGGAGGGCAATCAGCCCCAGCATTTT
CASSPEGNQPQHF
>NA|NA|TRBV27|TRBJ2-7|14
TGTGCCAGCAGTTTAAGTCAGGGCGGGTGGGAGCAGTACTTC
CASSLSQGGWEQYF
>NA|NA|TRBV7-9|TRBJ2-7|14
TGTGCCAGCAGCTTAGCGCGGTTTCTGTACGAGCAGTACTTC
CASSLARFLYEQYF
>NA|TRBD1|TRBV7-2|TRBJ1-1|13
TGTGCCAGCAGCCCCAGGGGGCTGGTTGAAGCTTTCTTT
CASSPRGLVEAFF
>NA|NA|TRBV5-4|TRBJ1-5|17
TGTGCCAGCAGCTTGGGGGGGGTGCAGGGGCAGTCTCAGCCCCAGCATTTT
CASSLGGVQGQSQPQHF
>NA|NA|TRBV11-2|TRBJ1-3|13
TGTGCCAGCAGCGCGAGCTCTGGAAACACCATATATTTT
CASSASSGNTIYF
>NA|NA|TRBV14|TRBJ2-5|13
TGTGCCAGCAGCCAAGATCCCTACGGGACCCAGTACTTC
CASSQDPYGTQYF
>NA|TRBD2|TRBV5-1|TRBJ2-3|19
TGCGCCAGCAGCTTGGGACTAGCGGGGGGTCTCGTAGGTGCCGATACGCAGTATTTT
CASSLGLAGGLVGADTQYF
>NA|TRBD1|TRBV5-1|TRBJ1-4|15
TGCGCCAGCAGCTTTACAGGGGGTTATAATGAAAAACTGTTTTTT
CASSFTGGYNEKLFF
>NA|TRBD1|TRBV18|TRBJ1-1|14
TGTGCCAGCTCACTAAACAGGGGCCACACTGAAGCTTTCTTT
CASSLNRGHTEAFF
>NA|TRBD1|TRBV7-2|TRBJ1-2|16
TGTGCCAGCAGCCAAACCCAGGGGACAGCTAACTATGGCTACACCTTC
CASSQTQGTANYGYTF
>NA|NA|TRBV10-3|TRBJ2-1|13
TGTGCCATCAGGCCTAGCGCTGACAATGAGCAGTTCTTC
CAIRPSADNEQFF
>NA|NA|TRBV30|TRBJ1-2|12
TGTGCCTGGAGTACTGCTCTGGGTGGCTACACCTTC
CAWSTALGGYTF